This entry describes one T cell receptor beta chain. These data are taken from a study of CD4 T cell repertoires in COVID-19. Per germline, CDR1 LGHNA and CDR2 YNFKEQ. The ends were cut back, 0 bases at V and 13 bases at J, with 16 bases in the middle. The CDR3 totals 15 residues. Using immunoSEQ multiplex PCR, the repertoire was profiled, and TCRdb retains in-frame clones only, with some absent. The data show 65,000 to 95,000 clones, about four fifths seen once. The material sequenced was CD4+ T cells from peripheral blood, taken after recovery from COVID-19. V is TRBV4-2 and J is TRBJ1-6; tentatively, D is TRBD1 (5 bases). The receptor was derived from a human donor who had COVID-19. CDR3 residues: CASSQDQGRRDPLHF. CDR3 nucleotides: TGTGCCAGCAGCCAAGATCAAGGGCGCAGGGACCCCCTCCACTTT.